This TCR beta chain stems from a study of blood T cell repertoires in COVID-19. Study-level information: Collection of acute and convalescent COVID-19 samples took place in the United States, Italy and Spain.

Authors' processing steps: How many nucleated cells were present was estimated from reference gene primer amplification. Clones were read by immunoSEQ multiplex PCR, and TCRdb kept only the in-frame ones, dropping some. V and J calls and clone size are as listed in that table; D and trimming were resolved from the DNA. The sample has 300,000 to 500,000 clones, more than 75% seen once. Cohort allocation depended upon clinical history that participants reported. Trimming removed 6 bases from V and 6 bases from J, with 11 bases in between. CDR1 is MNHEY, CDR2 SVGAGI, per germline. This CDR3 has 13 amino acids. This clone is a singleton in its sample.

The sample consisted of PBMCs or T cells enriched from blood (not recorded which). The V gene is TRBV6-5, the J gene TRBJ2-2; weak D call: TRBD2 (5 bases). The receptor comes from a woman in her thirties with acute COVID-19. The CDR3 protein is CASSGKVSGELFF. CDR3 DNA: TGTGCCAGCAGCGGGAAGGTATCCGGGGAGCTGTTTTTT.